This TCR beta chain appears in the sequencing data of a study of regulatory T cells in long-lasting Graves disease. Assembly of TCR beta libraries relied on iRepertoire HTBI primers together with Arm-PCR of CDR3 regions. Each CDR3 protein is one row after TCRdb ran MiXCR on the multiplex PCR reads. The sample lists a few hundred thousand distinct CDR3 sequences, approximately 12% occurring once. This clonotype was counted many times. Time point reported: newly diagnosed GD, antithyroid drugs for less than 3 months. Generation of the TCR library employed RNA extracted from PBMCs. Graves' disease was diagnosed by American Thyroid Association guidelines. Trimming stripped 6 bases from V and 2 bases from J, with 19 bases between. Germline V gene sequence: CDR1 MNHNS, CDR2 SASEGT. The CDR3 covers 16 residues. The same data also contributed to another study, on T cells in Graves' hyperthyroidism and ophthalmopathy. That work contributes: Patients aged 18 to 65 had newly diagnosed hyperthyroidism that had lasted under 2 months. Blood also held most thyroid clonotypes expanded beyond 0.001. Ophthalmopathy was predicted by the model a median of approximately six months ahead of onset.

This rearrangement joins TRBV6-1 to TRBJ1-2; D is perhaps TRBD1 (5 bases). The sequences come from peripheral blood mononuclear cells (PBMCs), collected at new diagnosis, from a patient treated with antithyroid drugs. The receptor was derived from a woman aged 18-29 years with Graves disease. CDR3 sequence reads: CASRVEAGEENYGYTF. The DNA for the CDR3 is TGTGCCAGCAGGGTAGAGGCGGGGGAGGAAAACTATGGCTACACCTTC.